Following are 11 T cell receptor beta chains from one sample sequenced in a study of cytomegalovirus exposure and HLA in healthy donors. Vbeta (60) and Jbeta (13) primers were used in the PCR. TCRdb keeps only in-frame clones here, not all; method: immunoSEQ multiplex PCR. The table records some 200,000 clones, more than 60% of them present only once. Specimen: PBMCs. The source is a girl aged 2 to 9 in good health and CMV-seronegative.

The chain links TRBV15 to TRBJ1-5; D remains unclear. Between the trimmed V and J ends, which lost 3 bases and 7 bases, there was a span of 10 bases. The CDR3 is 13 residues long. Germline V lookup: CDR1 LNHNV, CDR2 YYDKDF (reference sequence). The CDR3 DNA sequence: TGTGCCACCAGCAGCAGGAATTGGCAGCCCCAGCATTTT. This encodes CATSSRNWQPQHF.

The gene calls are TRBV13 and TRBJ2-1; D perhaps matches TRBD2 (6 bases). The CDR3 runs 15 residues. Germline V CDR1 and CDR2: PRHDT, FYEKMQ (reference sequence). The V end lost 7 bases, the J end lost 0 bases, and 13 bases lay between the germline ends. The CDR3 sequence: CASTTAGSSYNEQFF. As DNA, the CDR3 is TGTGCCAGCACCACCGCGGGGAGCTCCTACAATGAGCAGTTCTTC.

This clone occurred a few times. The CDR3, as DNA: TGTGCCAGCAGTTACTCGGGGACAGGGAGGGATCCCCAGCATTTT. Translated, it gives CASSYSGTGRDPQHF. The V call is TRBV6-6, the J call TRBJ1-5, with 9 positions matching TRBD1. There are 15 residues in the CDR3. The V and J ends lost 0 bases and 10 bases, in that order; junction bases with no gene match: 7. Germline CDR1 is MNHNY and CDR2 is SVGAGI (reference sequence).

This clone has just one count. This chain joins TRBV14 and TRBJ2-3; 12 bases are shared with TRBD2. CDR1 is SGHDN, CDR2 FVKESK, per germline. J was trimmed by 5 bases and V by 4 bases; bases with no gene match: 7. There are 16 residues in the CDR3. The CDR3 reads CASSRASGRAVDTQYF. CDR3 coding DNA: TGTGCCAGCAGCCGCGCTAGCGGGAGGGCAGTAGATACGCAGTATTTT.

The chain links TRBV4-2 to TRBJ2-1, with TRBD2 identical over 9 bases. The CDR3 length is 17 residues. Germline V gene data show CDR1 as LGHNA and CDR2 as YNFKEQ. J gave up 7 bases and V 0 bases, and 10 bases lay outside the gene matches. DNA of the CDR3: TGTGCCAGCAGCCAAGATGGCGGGGGGGCCAGATGGAATGAGCAGTTCTTC. It is translated as CASSQDGGGARWNEQFF.

J is TRBJ1-4 and V is TRBV7-9; D unresolved. This CDR3 spans 16 amino acids. CDR1 is SEHNR, CDR2 FQNEAQ, per germline (reference sequence). The V end lost 1 base, the J end lost 4 bases, and 13 bases lay between the germline ends. The CDR3 nucleotides read TGTGCCAGCAGCTTAGTTCTCGGTGGAGGTAATGAAAAACTGTTTTTT. It translates to CASSLVLGGGNEKLFF.

This clone turned up a few times. V is TRBV4-2 and J is TRBJ1-2; TRBD1 matches 7 bases. This CDR3 comprises 16 residues. The germline gives CDR1 LGHNA, CDR2 YNFKEQ. J was trimmed by 4 bases and V by 4 bases; bases with no gene match: 12. The DNA of the CDR3 is TGTGCCAGCAGCCCTTACCTGACAGGGTCGGCCTATGGCTACACCTTC. Translated, it gives CASSPYLTGSAYGYTF.

This chain connects TRBV11-2 to TRBJ2-7, with TRBD1 as a possible D gene (6 bases). V gave up 5 bases and J gave up 0 bases, with 8 bases separating them. From germline, CDR1 is SGHAT and CDR2 FQNNGV. CDR3 size: 13 residues. The CDR3 nucleotides are TGTGCCAGCAGCCAAGGGGGCTCCTACGAGCAGTACTTC. Translated, it gives CASSQGGSYEQYF.

The chain links TRBV5-1 to TRBJ2-1; 9 bases agree with TRBD1. The length of the CDR3 is 16 residues. Trimming removed 1 base from V and 9 bases from J; junction bases left unmatched: 11. Germline CDR1 and CDR2: SGHRS and YFSETQ. The CDR3 sequence is CASSLPGQGRGGEQFF. CDR3 bases: TGCGCCAGCAGCTTGCCGGGACAGGGCAGGGGTGGTGAGCAGTTCTTC.

This chain joins TRBV19 and TRBJ2-4; 11 bases are shared with TRBD2. The CDR3 length is 20 residues. Germline loops: CDR1 LNHDA, CDR2 SQIVND (reference sequence). J gave up 0 bases and V 6 bases, and 16 bases lay outside the gene matches. The CDR3 region is CASRNRTSGSLGVAKNIQYF. The CDR3 nucleotides read TGTGCCAGTAGAAACCGGACTAGCGGGTCCCTGGGAGTAGCCAAAAACATTCAGTACTTC.

This chain connects TRBV2 to TRBJ1-5; D uncertain. The V end was cut by 6 bases, the J end by 0 bases, with 6 bases between. The CDR3 consists of 13 residues. Per the germline V gene, CDR1 is SNHLY and CDR2 is FYNNEI. The CDR3 coding sequence is TGTGCCAGCAGCTCAGGTAGCAATCAGCCCCAGCATTTT. Translation gives CASSSGSNQPQHF.